This TCR beta chain was observed in a study of shared clonotypes between healthy human individuals. CDR1 SNHLY and CDR2 FYNNEI come from the germline V gene. V lost 6 bases to trimming and J lost 2 bases, with 13 bases between them. This CDR3 has 15 amino acids. Measured with immunoSEQ multiplex PCR; TCRdb has only the in-frame clones, and not every one. Counted here are around 330,000 clones, 74% occurring once; the ten biggest clones make up about a tenth. Caucasian adults living in Nashville, Tennessee, provided all samples. To note about this clone: What it recognizes is unknown.

Findings of the study overall: Estimated clonotype richness was generally higher in naive than memory subsets. In contrast to clonotypes shared by all four donors, non-shared clonotypes had lower generation probabilities.

The chain links TRBV2 to TRBJ2-2; maybe TRBD1 (5 bases). Sequencing input: memory CD4+ T cells sorted from blood. Subset indicated: CD45RA-negative fraction. The source of this sequence is a man in his thirties or forties in good health. The CDR3 reads CASRGEQVNTGELFF. The DNA of the CDR3 is TGTGCCAGCAGAGGGGAACAGGTCAACACCGGGGAGCTGTTTTTT. The full variable domain, rest sourced from reference TRBV2 and TRBJ2-2, is EPEVTQTPSHQVTQMGQEVILRCVPISNHLYFYWYRQILGQKVEFLVSFYNNEISEKSEIFDDQFSVERPDGSNFTLKIRSTKLEDSAMYFCASRGEQVNTGELFFGEGSRLTVL.